One sample yielded the 4 T cell receptor beta chains listed below, sequenced in a study of T cells in Graves' hyperthyroidism and ophthalmopathy. Using RNA transcripts as the source, TCR beta CDR3 regions were amplified. Carried out on the TCR CDR3, a first-round RT-PCR used the HTBI primer set. TCRdb called the multiplex PCR reads again in MiXCR, with one record for every CDR3 protein. Among 550,000 to 600,000 distinct CDR3 sequences listed, 12% to 15% were seen once. Specimen: blood. These receptors came from a woman younger than 30 with Graves' ophthalmopathy.

This clonotype was counted at least ten times. The DNA of the CDR3 is TGTGCCAGTAGGGGGACTACCGCGCCGGGTTCCAATGAGCAGTTCTTC. It specifies CASRGTTAPGSNEQFF. V usage is TRBV19 and J usage is TRBJ2-1, with 7 bases identical to TRBD2. CDR3 length: 16 amino acids. V trimming: 6 bases; J trimming: 6 bases; junction bases outside the gene matches: 14. Germline assignment: CDR1 LNHDA and CDR2 SQIVND (reference sequence).

This clonotype was seen at least ten times. V and J are TRBV24-1 and TRBJ2-7; D uncertain. Trimming shortened V by 6 bases and J by 3 bases, and 11 bases separated the two germline ends. In germline, CDR1 is KGHDR, CDR2 SFDVKD. The CDR3 spans 13 residues. The CDR3 protein is CATSHGRSYEQYF. DNA of the CDR3: TGTGCCACCAGTCACGGACGCAGCTACGAGCAGTACTTC.

This clonotype was detected a few times. J is TRBJ2-1 and V is TRBV18, with 10 bases lining up with TRBD1. This CDR3 spans 17 amino acids. The V and J ends lost 3 bases and 3 bases, in that order; junction bases with no gene match: 8. The germline CDR1 and CDR2 sequences are KGHSH and LQKENI. CDR3 in DNA: TGTGCCAGCTCACCTAGGGTCGGACAGGGGGTCTACAATGAGCAGTTCTTC. Protein: CASSPRVGQGVYNEQFF. Using reference TRBV18 and TRBJ2-1 for the parts outside the CDR3, the full variable domain is NAGVMQNPRHLVRRRGQEARLRCSPMKGHSHVYWYRQLPEEGLKFMVYLQKENIIDESGMPKERFSAEFPKEGPSILRIQQVVRGDSAAYFCASSPRVGQGVYNEQFFGPGTRLTVL.

This clonotype has ten or more counts. The V and J genes are TRBV7-6 and TRBJ2-3; D may be TRBD1 (6 bases). V was pared by 5 bases and J by 2 bases, with 17 bases between. CDR3 length: 16 amino acids. CDR1 is SGHVS, CDR2 FNYEAQ, per germline. Here the CDR3 DNA reads TGTGCCAGCAGCCACAATCCAAGGGACAACACAGATACGCAGTATTTT. Translated, it gives CASSHNPRDNTDTQYF.